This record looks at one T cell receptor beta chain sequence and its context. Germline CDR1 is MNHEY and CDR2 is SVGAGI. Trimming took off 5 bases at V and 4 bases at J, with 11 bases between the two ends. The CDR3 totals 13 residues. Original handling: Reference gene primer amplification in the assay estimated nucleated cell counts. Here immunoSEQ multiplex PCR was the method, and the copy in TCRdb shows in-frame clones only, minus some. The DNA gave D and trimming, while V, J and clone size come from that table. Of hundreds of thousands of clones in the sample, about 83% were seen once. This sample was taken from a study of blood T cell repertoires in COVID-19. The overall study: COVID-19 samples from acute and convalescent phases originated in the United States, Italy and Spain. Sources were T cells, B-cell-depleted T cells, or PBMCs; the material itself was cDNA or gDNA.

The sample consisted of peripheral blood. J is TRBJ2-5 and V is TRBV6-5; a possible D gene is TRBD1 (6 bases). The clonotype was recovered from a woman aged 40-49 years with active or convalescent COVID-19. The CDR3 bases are TGTGCCAGCAGTCAGGGGCTAGGAGAGACCCAGTACTTC. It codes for CASSQGLGETQYF.